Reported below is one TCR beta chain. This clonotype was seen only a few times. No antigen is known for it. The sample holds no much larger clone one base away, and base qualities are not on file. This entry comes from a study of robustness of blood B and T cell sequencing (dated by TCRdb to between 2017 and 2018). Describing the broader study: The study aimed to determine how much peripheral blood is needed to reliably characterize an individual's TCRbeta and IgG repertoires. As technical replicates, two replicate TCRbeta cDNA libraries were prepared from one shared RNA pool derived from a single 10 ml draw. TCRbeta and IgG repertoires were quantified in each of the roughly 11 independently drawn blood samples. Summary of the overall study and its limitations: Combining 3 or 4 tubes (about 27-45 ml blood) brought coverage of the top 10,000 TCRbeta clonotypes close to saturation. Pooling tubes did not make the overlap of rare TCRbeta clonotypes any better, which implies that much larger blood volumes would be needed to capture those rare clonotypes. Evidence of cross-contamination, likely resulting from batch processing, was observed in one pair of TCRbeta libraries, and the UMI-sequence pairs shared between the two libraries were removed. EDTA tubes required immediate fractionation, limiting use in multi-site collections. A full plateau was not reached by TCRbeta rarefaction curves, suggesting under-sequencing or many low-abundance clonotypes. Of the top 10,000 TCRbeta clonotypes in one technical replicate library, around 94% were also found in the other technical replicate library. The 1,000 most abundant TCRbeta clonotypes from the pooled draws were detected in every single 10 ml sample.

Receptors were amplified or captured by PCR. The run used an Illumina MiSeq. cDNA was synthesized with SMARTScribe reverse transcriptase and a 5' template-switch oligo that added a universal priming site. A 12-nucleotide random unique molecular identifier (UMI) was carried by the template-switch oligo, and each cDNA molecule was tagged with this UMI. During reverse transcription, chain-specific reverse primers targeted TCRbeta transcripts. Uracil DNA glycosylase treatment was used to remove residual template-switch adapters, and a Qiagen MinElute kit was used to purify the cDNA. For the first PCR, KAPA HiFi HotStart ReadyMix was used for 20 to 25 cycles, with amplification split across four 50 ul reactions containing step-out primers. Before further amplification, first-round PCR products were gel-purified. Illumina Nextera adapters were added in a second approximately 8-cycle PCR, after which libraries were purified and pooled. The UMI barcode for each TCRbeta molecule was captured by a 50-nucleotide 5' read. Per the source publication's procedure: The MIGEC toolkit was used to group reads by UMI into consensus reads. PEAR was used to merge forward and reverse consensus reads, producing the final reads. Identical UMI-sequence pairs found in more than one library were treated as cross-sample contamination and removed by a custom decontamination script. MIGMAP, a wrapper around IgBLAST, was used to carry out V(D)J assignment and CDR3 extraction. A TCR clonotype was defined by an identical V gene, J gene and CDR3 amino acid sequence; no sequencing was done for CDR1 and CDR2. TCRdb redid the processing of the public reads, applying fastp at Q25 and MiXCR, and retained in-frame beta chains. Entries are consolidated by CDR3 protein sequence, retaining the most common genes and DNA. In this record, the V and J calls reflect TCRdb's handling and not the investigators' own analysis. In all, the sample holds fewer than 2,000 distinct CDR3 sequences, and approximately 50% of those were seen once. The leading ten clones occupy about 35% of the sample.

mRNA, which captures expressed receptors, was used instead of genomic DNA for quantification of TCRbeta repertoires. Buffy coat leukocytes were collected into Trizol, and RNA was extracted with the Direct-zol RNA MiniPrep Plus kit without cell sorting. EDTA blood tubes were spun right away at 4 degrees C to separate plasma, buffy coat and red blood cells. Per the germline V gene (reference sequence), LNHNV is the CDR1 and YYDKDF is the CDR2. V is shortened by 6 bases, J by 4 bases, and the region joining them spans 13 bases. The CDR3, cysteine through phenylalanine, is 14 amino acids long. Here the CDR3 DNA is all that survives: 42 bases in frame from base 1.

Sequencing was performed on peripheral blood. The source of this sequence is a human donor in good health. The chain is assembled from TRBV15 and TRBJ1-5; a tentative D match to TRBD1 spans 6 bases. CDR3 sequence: CATRAKGENQPQHF. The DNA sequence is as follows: TGTGCCACCAGGGCAAAGGGGGAAAATCAGCCCCAGCATTTT.